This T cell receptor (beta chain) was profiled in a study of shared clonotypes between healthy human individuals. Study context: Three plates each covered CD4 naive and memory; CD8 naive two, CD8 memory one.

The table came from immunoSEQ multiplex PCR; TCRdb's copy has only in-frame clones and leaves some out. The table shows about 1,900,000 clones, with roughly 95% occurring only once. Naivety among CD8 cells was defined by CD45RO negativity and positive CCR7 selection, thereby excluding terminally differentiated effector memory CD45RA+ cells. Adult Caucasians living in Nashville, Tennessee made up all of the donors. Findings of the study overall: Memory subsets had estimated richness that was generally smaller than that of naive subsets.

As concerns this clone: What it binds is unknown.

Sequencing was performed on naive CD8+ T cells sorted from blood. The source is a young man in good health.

CDR3 coding DNA: TGTGCCAGTAGACTGACTCGGACTGAAGCTTTCTTT. Its protein product is CASRLTRTEAFF. The gene calls are TRBV19 and TRBJ1-1; D call uncertain. Germline lookup yields CDR1 LNHDA and CDR2 SQIVND (reference sequence). Trimming stripped 6 bases from V and 5 bases from J, with 10 bases between. The CDR3 is 12 residues long.